This TCR beta chain was retrieved from a study of CD8 T cells in ankylosing spondylitis. V lost 8 bases to trimming and J lost 1 base; unmatched junction nucleotides: 5. CDR1 and CDR2 from the germline V gene are MNHEY and SVGEGT. The CDR3 runs 14 residues. On this clonotype: The antigen remains unidentified.

Points from the study as a whole: Apparently characteristic of ankylosing spondylitis blood was a TCR beta motif (roughly 8 highly homologous variants).

TCRdb re-called the 5' RACE reads through MiXCR, storing one row per CDR3 protein. The sample lists about 450,000 distinct CDR3 sequences; 25% to 30% were seen once. This chain joins TRBV6-2 or TRBV6-3 and TRBJ1-1; TRBD1 matches 9 bases. Sequenced sample: blood, either unsorted or a sorted T cell fraction (not recorded which). The sequence was obtained from a male donor with ankylosing spondylitis. In DNA, the CDR3 is TGTGCCAGCCGGGACAGGGCGAAGAACACTGAAGCTTTCTTT. Translating it yields CASRDRAKNTEAFF.